This TCR beta chain was sequenced for a study of cytotoxic CD8 clonotypes in ibrutinib-treated CLL. As for the study in general: Median treatment time before response sampling was 12 months, range 6 to 36.

V lost 1 base and J 1 base, leaving 5 bases between the germline ends. The V gene's germline CDR1 is SGHTS and CDR2 YDEGEE. This CDR3 contains 13 residues. The assay was immunoSEQ multiplex PCR, and TCRdb's table has in-frame clones only and misses some. The sample contains 150,000 to 200,000 clones, about 88% of which appear only once. V and J are TRBV5-8 and TRBJ1-1, with D unclear. Sequenced here: PBMCs, sampled at disease progression, from a patient treated with ibrutinib. The receptor was isolated from a human donor with chronic lymphocytic leukemia. This CDR3 reads CASSLSRNTEAFF. CDR3 sequence (DNA): TGTGCCAGCAGCTTGAGCCGGAACACTGAAGCTTTCTTT.